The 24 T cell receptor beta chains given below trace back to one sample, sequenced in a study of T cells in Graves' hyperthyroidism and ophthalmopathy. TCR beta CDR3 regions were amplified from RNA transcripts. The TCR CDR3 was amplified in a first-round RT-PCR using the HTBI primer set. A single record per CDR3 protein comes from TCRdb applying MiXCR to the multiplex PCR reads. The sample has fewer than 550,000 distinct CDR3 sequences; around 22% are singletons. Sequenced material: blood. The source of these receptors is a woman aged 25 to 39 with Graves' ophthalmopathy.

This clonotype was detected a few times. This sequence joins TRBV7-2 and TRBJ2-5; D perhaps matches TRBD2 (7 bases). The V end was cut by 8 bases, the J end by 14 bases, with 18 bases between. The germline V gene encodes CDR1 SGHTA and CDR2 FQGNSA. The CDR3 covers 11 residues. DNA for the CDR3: TGTGCCAGCTCGCAAGCGGGGACATTTTACTTC. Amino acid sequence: CASSQAGTFYF.

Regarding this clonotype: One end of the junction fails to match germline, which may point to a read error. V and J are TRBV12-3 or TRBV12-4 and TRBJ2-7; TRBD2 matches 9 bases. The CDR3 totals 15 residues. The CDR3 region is CASSLAGSSSYEQYF. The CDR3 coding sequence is TGTGCCAGCAGTCTAGCGGGATCGAGCTCCTACGAGCAGTACTTC.

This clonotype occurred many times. DNA of the CDR3: TGTGCCAGCAGCGCCGGACTATCCCTCCAAGAGACCCAGTACTTC. It specifies CASSAGLSLQETQYF. The chain links TRBV2 to TRBJ2-5; D possibly corresponds to TRBD2 (6 bases). Germline V gives CDR1 SNHLY, CDR2 FYNNEI. CDR3 length: 15 residues. Trimming took off 6 bases at V and 1 base at J, with 15 bases between the two ends. Combining the CDR3 with reference TRBV2 and TRBJ2-5 gives the whole variable domain EPEVTQTPSHQVTQMGQEVILRCVPISNHLYFYWYRQILGQKVEFLVSFYNNEISEKSEIFDDQFSVERPDGSNFTLKIRSTKLEDSAMYFCASSAGLSLQETQYFGPGTRLLVL.

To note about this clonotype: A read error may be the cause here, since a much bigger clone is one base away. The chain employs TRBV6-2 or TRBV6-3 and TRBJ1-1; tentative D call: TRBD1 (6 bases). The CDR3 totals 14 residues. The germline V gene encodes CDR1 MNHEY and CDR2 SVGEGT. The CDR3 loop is CASSEQGPATEACF. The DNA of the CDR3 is TGTGCCAGCAGCGAACAGGGTCCGGCGACTGAAGCTTGCTTT.

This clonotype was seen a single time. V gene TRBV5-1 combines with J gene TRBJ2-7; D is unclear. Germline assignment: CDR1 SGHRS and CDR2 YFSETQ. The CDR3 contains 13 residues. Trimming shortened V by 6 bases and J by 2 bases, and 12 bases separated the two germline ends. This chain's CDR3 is CASNPGSTYEQYF. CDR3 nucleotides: TGCGCCAGCAACCCCGGGTCCACCTACGAGCAGTACTTC.

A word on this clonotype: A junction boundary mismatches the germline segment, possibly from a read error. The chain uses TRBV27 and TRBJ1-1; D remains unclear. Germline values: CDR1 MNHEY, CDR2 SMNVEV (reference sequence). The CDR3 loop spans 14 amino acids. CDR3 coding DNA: TGTGCCAGCAGTTTATACGCGGGTAACACTGATGCTTTCTTT. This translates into CASSLYAGNTDAFF.

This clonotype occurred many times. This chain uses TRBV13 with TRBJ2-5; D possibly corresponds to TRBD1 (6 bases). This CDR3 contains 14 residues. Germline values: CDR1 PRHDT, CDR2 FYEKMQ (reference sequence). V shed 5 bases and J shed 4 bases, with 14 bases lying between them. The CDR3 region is CASSTRQDRETQYF. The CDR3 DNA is TGTGCCAGCAGCACTCGACAGGATCGAGAGACCCAGTACTTC.

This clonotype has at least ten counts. CDR3 coding DNA: TGTGCCACCAGTGACCACGGACTAGCGGGAGGGCAGAGCCAAGAGACCCAGTACTTC. Amino acid sequence: CATSDHGLAGGQSQETQYF. This chain joins TRBV24-1 and TRBJ2-5; 15 positions match TRBD2. Trimming took 4 bases from V and 1 from J; bases not matched to a gene: 9. The CDR3 is 19 amino acids. Looked up from germline, CDR1 is KGHDR and CDR2 is SFDVKD.

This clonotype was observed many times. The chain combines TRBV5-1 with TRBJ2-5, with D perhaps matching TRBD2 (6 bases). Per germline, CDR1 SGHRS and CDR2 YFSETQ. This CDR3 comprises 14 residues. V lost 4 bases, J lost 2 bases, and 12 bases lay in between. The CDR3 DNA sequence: TGCGCCAGCAGCACCAGGACTAAGCAAGAGACCCAGTACTTC. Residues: CASSTRTKQETQYF.

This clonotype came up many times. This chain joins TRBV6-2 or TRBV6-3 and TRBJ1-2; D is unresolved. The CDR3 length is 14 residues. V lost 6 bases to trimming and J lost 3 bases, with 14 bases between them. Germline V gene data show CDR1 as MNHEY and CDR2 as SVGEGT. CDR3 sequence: CASSRSGRYYGYTF. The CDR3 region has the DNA TGTGCCAGCAGCCGATCCGGACGGTACTATGGCTACACCTTC.

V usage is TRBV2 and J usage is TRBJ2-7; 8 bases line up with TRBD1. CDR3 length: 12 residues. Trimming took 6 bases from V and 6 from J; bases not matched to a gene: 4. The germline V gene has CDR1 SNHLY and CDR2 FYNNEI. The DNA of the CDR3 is TGTGCCAGCAGGACAGGGGTTGGCGAGCAGTACTTC. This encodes CASRTGVGEQYF.

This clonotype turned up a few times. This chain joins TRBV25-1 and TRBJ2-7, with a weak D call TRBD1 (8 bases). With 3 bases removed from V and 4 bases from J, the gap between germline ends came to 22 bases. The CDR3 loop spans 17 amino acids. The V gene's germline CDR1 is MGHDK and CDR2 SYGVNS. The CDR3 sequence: CASSEPLHTGGVYEQYF. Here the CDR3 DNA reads TGTGCCAGCAGTGAGCCCCTCCACACAGGGGGGGTTTACGAGCAGTACTTC.

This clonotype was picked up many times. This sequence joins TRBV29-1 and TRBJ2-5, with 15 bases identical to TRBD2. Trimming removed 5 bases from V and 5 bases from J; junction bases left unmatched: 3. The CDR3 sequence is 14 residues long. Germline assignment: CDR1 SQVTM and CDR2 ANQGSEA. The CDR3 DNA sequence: TGCAGCGTTTGGACTAGCGGGGGGGCGGAGACCCAGTACTTC. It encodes CSVWTSGGAETQYF.

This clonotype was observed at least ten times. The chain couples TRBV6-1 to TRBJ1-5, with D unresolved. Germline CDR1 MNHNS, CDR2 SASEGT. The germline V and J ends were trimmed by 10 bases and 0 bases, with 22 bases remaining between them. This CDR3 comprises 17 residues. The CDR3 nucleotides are TGTGCCAACTCCCCGGGAGGGCTCGAGTATAGCAATCAGCCCCAGCATTTT. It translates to CANSPGGLEYSNQPQHF.

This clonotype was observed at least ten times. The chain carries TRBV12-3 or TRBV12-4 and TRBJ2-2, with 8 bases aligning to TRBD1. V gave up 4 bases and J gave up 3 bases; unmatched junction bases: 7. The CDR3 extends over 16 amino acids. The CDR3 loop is CASSSPGGRYTGELFF. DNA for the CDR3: TGTGCCAGCAGTTCTCCAGGGGGCCGGTACACCGGGGAGCTGTTTTTT.

In DNA, the CDR3 is TGCGCCAGCAGCTTGGGTCGCACCCAATCCTACGAGCAGTACTTC. Its translation: CASSLGRTQSYEQYF. The J gene is TRBJ2-7, the V gene TRBV5-1, with D uncertain. The germline V and J ends were trimmed by 0 bases and 1 base, with 11 bases remaining between them. The CDR3 spans 15 residues. CDR1 is SGHRS and CDR2 is YFSETQ in the germline V gene.

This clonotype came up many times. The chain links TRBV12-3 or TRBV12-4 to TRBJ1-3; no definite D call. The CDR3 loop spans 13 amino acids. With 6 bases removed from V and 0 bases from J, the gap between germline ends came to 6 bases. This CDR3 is CASSRGSGNTIYF. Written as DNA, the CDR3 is TGTGCCAGCAGCCGGGGCTCTGGAAACACCATATATTTT.

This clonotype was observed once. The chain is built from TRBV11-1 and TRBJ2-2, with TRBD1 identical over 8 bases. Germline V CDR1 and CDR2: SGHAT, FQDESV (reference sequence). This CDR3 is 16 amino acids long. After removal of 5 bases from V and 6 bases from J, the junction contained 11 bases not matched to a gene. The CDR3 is CASSDDRGLIAGELFF. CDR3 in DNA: TGTGCCAGCAGCGACGACAGGGGTCTTATCGCCGGGGAGCTGTTTTTT.

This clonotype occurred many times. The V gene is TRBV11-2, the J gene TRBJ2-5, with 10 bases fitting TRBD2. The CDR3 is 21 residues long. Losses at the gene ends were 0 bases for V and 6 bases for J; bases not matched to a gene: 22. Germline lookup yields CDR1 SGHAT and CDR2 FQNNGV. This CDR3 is CASSLEPVPAGGWGRVKTQYF. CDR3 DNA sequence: TGTGCCAGCAGCTTAGAGCCCGTACCAGCGGGGGGGTGGGGCCGGGTAAAGACCCAGTACTTC.

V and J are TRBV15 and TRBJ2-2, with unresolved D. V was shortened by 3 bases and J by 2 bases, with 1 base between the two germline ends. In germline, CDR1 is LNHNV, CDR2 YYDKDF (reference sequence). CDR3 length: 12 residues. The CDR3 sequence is CATSSNTGELFF. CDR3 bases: TGTGCCACCAGCAGTAACACCGGGGAGCTGTTTTTT. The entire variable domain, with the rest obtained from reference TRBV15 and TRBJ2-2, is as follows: DAMVIQNPRYQVTQFGKPVTLSCSQTLNHNVMYWYQQKSSQAPKLLFHYYDKDFNNEADTPDNFQSRRPNTSFCFLDIRSPGLGDTAMYLCATSSNTGELFFGEGSRLTVL.

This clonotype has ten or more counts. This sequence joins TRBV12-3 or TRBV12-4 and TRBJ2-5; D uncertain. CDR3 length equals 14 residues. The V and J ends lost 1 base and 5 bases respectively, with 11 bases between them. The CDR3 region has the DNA TGTGCCAGCAGTTTAGGCAGTCGGTGGGAGACCCAGTACTTC. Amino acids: CASSLGSRWETQYF.

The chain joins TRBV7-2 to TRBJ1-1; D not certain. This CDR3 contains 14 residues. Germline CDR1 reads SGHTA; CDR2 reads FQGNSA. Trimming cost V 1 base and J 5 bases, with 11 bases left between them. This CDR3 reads CASSLVTRGTEAFF. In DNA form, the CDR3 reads TGTGCCAGCAGCTTAGTTACGCGGGGTACTGAAGCTTTCTTT.

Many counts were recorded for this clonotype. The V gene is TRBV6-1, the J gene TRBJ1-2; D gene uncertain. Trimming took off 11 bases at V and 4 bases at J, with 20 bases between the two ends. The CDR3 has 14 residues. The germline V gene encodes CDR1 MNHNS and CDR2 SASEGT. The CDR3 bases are TGTGCCGCAGTACCCGGACCCTATAGCTATGGCTACACCTTC. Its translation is CAAVPGPYSYGYTF.

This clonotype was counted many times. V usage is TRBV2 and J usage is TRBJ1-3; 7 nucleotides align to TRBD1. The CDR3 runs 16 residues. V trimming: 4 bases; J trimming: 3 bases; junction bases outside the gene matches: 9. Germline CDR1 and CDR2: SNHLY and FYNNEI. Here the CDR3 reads CASSGPGGSFGNTIYF. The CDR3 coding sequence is TGTGCCAGCAGTGGCCCAGGGGGATCTTTTGGAAACACCATATATTTT. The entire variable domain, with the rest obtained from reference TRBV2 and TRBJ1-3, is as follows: EPEVTQTPSHQVTQMGQEVILRCVPISNHLYFYWYRQILGQKVEFLVSFYNNEISEKSEIFDDQFSVERPDGSNFTLKIRSTKLEDSAMYFCASSGPGGSFGNTIYFGEGSWLTVV.